These 31 T cell receptor beta chains were sequenced from one sample in a study of beta chain features in type 1 diabetes. Their antigens remain unidentified. The authors reverse transcribed all of the isolated RNA, so sequencing captured expressed TCRB transcripts. TCRdb keeps only in-frame clones here, not all; method: immunoSEQ multiplex PCR. The sample has around 690,000 clones, roughly 12% seen once. Study-level points and caveats: In all four CD4+ subsets, TCRB CDR3 length was significantly, moderately reduced in type 1 diabetes.

Material: naive CD4+ T cells from blood. The origin of the receptors is a young man with type 1 diabetes.

This clone was seen more than once but under ten times. The chain combines TRBV14 with TRBJ2-7; D is possibly TRBD1 (5 bases). Between the trimmed V and J ends, which lost 4 bases and 2 bases, there was a span of 15 bases. Germline V gene lookup returns CDR1 SGHDN and CDR2 FVKESK. The CDR3 covers 15 residues. The CDR3 coding sequence is TGTGCCAGCAGCCGGGGCCAGATGAAAACCTACGAGCAGTACTTC. The encoded protein is CASSRGQMKTYEQYF.

The chain uses TRBV10-3 and TRBJ2-5; D gene ambiguous. Deletions cut 3 bases from V and 2 bases from J, with 7 bases between. The CDR3 length is 13 residues. Germline CDR1 is ENHRY and CDR2 is SYGVKD. The CDR3 DNA sequence: TGTGCCATCAGTGAATCCATGCAAGAGACCCAGTACTTC. As protein: CAISESMQETQYF.

This clone was observed a handful of times. The gene calls are TRBV10-3 and TRBJ1-4; a weak D match, TRBD1 (6 bases). The ends were cut back, 6 bases at V and 5 bases at J, with 13 bases in the middle. Germline assignment: CDR1 ENHRY and CDR2 SYGVKD. The CDR3 has 14 amino acids. CDR3 nucleotide sequence: TGTGCCATCAGCCCTAATACAGGGAATGAAAAACTGTTTTTT. The encoded protein is CAISPNTGNEKLFF.

The gene calls are TRBV19 and TRBJ1-5, with 8 bases identical to TRBD1. Germline assignment: CDR1 LNHDA and CDR2 SQIVND (reference sequence). The CDR3 covers 14 residues. The V segment lost 5 bases and the J segment 10 bases; nucleotides outside the gene matches: 10. The CDR3 DNA sequence: TGTGCCAGTAGTCCCGGACAGGGCCCTCGTCCCCAGCATTTT. Translation: CASSPGQGPRPQHF.

This clone has a single count. The V call is TRBV2, the J call TRBJ1-2, with D possibly matching TRBD1 (5 bases). CDR1 is SNHLY, CDR2 FYNNEI, per germline. The CDR3 covers 13 residues. V was pared by 4 bases and J by 7 bases, with 13 bases between. The CDR3 loop reads CASSGQGDSGYTF. CDR3 sequence (DNA): TGTGCCAGCAGTGGTCAGGGAGATAGTGGCTACACCTTC.

This clone has only a few counts. V gene TRBV7-2 combines with J gene TRBJ2-5; D may be TRBD1 (6 bases). Germline CDR1 SGHTA, CDR2 FQGNSA. The CDR3 sequence is 18 residues long. V lost 3 bases, J lost 2 bases, and 22 bases lay in between. The CDR3 region has the DNA TGTGCCAGCAGCTTGAACCTAGGGAGAAGAGGGGGACAAGAGACCCAGTACTTC. This encodes CASSLNLGRRGGQETQYF.

V and J are TRBV4-3 and TRBJ1-6; D may be TRBD1 (6 bases). Trimming removed 0 bases from V and 9 bases from J, with 12 bases in between. CDR1 is LGHNA and CDR2 is YSLEER in the germline V gene. CDR3 length: 15 residues. The CDR3 region is CASSQDEGRGSPLHF. The CDR3, as DNA: TGCGCCAGCAGCCAAGACGAAGGCAGGGGTTCACCCCTCCACTTT.

This clone has only a few counts. The chain combines TRBV19 with TRBJ2-3; 13 bases are a match to TRBD2. The CDR3 consists of 18 residues. Germline CDR1 LNHDA, CDR2 SQIVND (reference sequence). Trimming cost V 6 bases and J 2 bases; bases outside gene matches: 11. The DNA for the CDR3 is TGTGCCAGTAGCCCTACTCTGGGACTAGCGGGAAACACAGATACGCAGTATTTT. Its translation is CASSPTLGLAGNTDTQYF. Filled out from reference TRBV19 and TRBJ2-3, the complete variable domain reads DGGITQSPKYLFRKEGQNVTLSCEQNLNHDAMYWYRQDPGQGLRLIYYSQIVNDFQKGDIAEGYSVSREKKESFPLTVTSAQKNPTAFYLCASSPTLGLAGNTDTQYFGPGTRLTVL.

The chain carries TRBV29-1 and TRBJ2-3; unclear D gene. V dropped 4 bases and J dropped 1 base, with 12 bases sitting between them. The CDR3 is 14 amino acids. CDR1 and CDR2 from the germline V gene are SQVTM and ANQGSEA. The DNA of the CDR3 is TGCAGCGTTGTAAATTATGGGGGCACAGATACGCAGTATTTT. Protein sequence: CSVVNYGGTDTQYF.

This clone appeared a few times. CDR3 coding DNA: TGTGCCAGCAGACGGACAGGCAACTCCTACAATGAGCAGTTCTTC. The encoded protein is CASRRTGNSYNEQFF. The chain carries TRBV6-5 and TRBJ2-1; 7 positions match TRBD1. The J segment lost 0 bases and the V segment lost 6 bases, leaving 5 bases of the junction unmatched. From germline, CDR1 is MNHEY and CDR2 SVGAGI. There are 15 residues in the CDR3.

This clone was found a few times. The chain employs TRBV5-4 and TRBJ2-2; 13 positions match TRBD2. From germline, CDR1 is SGHNT and CDR2 YYREEE (reference sequence). The J segment lost 4 bases and the V segment lost 4 bases, leaving 4 bases of the junction unmatched. The length of the CDR3 is 16 residues. The CDR3 loop is CASSIGLAGATGELFF. The CDR3 DNA follows: TGTGCCAGCAGCATAGGACTAGCGGGGGCCACCGGGGAGCTGTTTTTT.

The chain employs TRBV14 and TRBJ2-2; TRBD2 might be the D (6 bases). The germline V gene has CDR1 SGHDN and CDR2 FVKESK. The V end was cut by 5 bases, the J end by 5 bases, with 12 bases between. The CDR3 is 14 residues long. CDR3 bases: TGTGCCAGCAGCTATGCGGCGGGGACCGGGGAGCTGTTTTTT. Translating gives CASSYAAGTGELFF.

This clone was recorded a few times. This chain joins TRBV6-4 and TRBJ1-6; D may be TRBD1 (6 bases). Trimming removed 2 bases from V and 9 bases from J, with 11 bases in between. Per the germline V gene, CDR1 is MRHNA and CDR2 is SNTAGT. The CDR3 consists of 14 residues. This CDR3 is CASSDAAGVSPLHF. CDR3 coding DNA: TGTGCCAGCAGTGACGCGGCAGGGGTTTCACCCCTCCACTTT.

The CDR3 nucleotides read TGTGCCAGCAGTTCCCCAGGGACAGGGGATTTCGGGGAGCTGTTTTTT. Its translation: CASSSPGTGDFGELFF. V and J are TRBV28 and TRBJ2-2; TRBD1 aligns across 10 bases. The CDR3 sequence is 16 residues long. Losses at the gene ends were 4 bases for V and 7 bases for J; bases not matched to a gene: 9. Germline V gives CDR1 MDHEN, CDR2 SYDVKM.

This clone appeared a few times. Here the CDR3 DNA reads TGTGCCAGCAGCCAGCTAGCGGGGCAGTTCTTC. Amino acids: CASSQLAGQFF. V usage is TRBV7-9 and J usage is TRBJ2-1; TRBD2 matches 8 bases. The CDR3 contains 11 residues. Germline values: CDR1 SEHNR, CDR2 FQNEAQ (reference sequence). With V trimmed by 5 bases and J by 12 bases, 3 bases remained unmatched. The variable domain in full, with the rest retrieved from reference TRBV7-9 and TRBJ2-1, is DTGVSQNPRHKITKRGQNVTFRCDPISEHNRLYWYRQTLGQGPEFLTYFQNEAQLEKSRLLSDRFSAERPKGSFSTLEIQRTEQGDSAMYLCASSQLAGQFFGPGTRLTVL.

This clone showed up just a few times. V usage is TRBV18 and J usage is TRBJ2-7; D not certain. Trimming took 4 bases from V and 2 from J, leaving 9 bases between them. Germline V gene data show CDR1 as KGHSH and CDR2 as LQKENI. This CDR3 is built from 13 residues. The CDR3 here is CASSLTVPYEQYF. Written as DNA, the CDR3 is TGTGCCAGCTCACTAACGGTCCCCTACGAGCAGTACTTC.

This clone has more than one count but fewer than ten. The chain recombines TRBV28 with TRBJ2-3, with 8 bases fitting TRBD1. V shed 6 bases and J 5 bases; nucleotides not matched to a gene: 4. The CDR3 loop spans 13 amino acids. Germline V gene lookup returns CDR1 MDHEN and CDR2 SYDVKM. This CDR3 is CASSRDRLDTQYF. The CDR3 region has the DNA TGTGCCAGCAGCCGGGACAGGCTAGATACGCAGTATTTT.

The rearrangement uses TRBV4-2 and TRBJ2-5; perhaps D is TRBD1 or TRBD2 (5 bases each). Germline loops: CDR1 LGHNA, CDR2 YNFKEQ. V was trimmed by 4 bases and J by 0 bases, leaving 12 bases between them. The CDR3 covers 15 residues. The CDR3 sequence is CASSRGEGHQETQYF. DNA for the CDR3: TGTGCCAGCAGCCGGGGAGAGGGACACCAAGAGACCCAGTACTTC.

A few counts support this clone. This sequence joins TRBV18 and TRBJ2-7; perhaps D is TRBD1 or TRBD2 (5 bases each). Trimming removed 0 bases from V and 5 bases from J, with 17 bases in between. The CDR3 loop spans 16 amino acids. Germline V gene lookup returns CDR1 KGHSH and CDR2 LQKENI. CDR3 protein: CASSPPQYGAVHEQYF. As DNA, the CDR3 is TGTGCCAGCTCACCACCGCAATACGGGGCAGTCCACGAGCAGTACTTC. The variable domain in full, completed from reference TRBV18 and TRBJ2-7, reads NAGVMQNPRHLVRRRGQEARLRCSPMKGHSHVYWYRQLPEEGLKFMVYLQKENIIDESGMPKERFSAEFPKEGPSILRIQQVVRGDSAAYFCASSPPQYGAVHEQYFGPGTRLTVT.

The chain employs TRBV25-1 and TRBJ2-7, with 7 bases fitting TRBD1. Losses at the gene ends were 7 bases for V and 2 bases for J; bases not matched to a gene: 11. Germline V gives CDR1 MGHDK, CDR2 SYGVNS. This CDR3 has 15 residues. The CDR3 bases are TGTGCCAGCACCCGAGCAGGGGACAGAACCTACGAGCAGTACTTC. It translates to CASTRAGDRTYEQYF.

This clone showed up just a few times. Other DNA sequences in the sample encode the same CDR3. The chain recombines TRBV2 with TRBJ2-7; 8 nucleotides align to TRBD1. Germline values: CDR1 SNHLY, CDR2 FYNNEI. Losses at the gene ends were 4 bases for V and 3 bases for J; bases not matched to a gene: 5. The CDR3 sequence is 14 residues long. CDR3 in DNA: TGTGCCAGCAGTGTTCAGGGGGCCCTCTACGAGCAGTACTTC. It encodes CASSVQGALYEQYF.

The chain is built from TRBV2 and TRBJ2-5, with 7 bases identical to TRBD2. Looked up from germline, CDR1 is SNHLY and CDR2 is FYNNEI. CDR3 length: 14 amino acids. Germline trimming cut 4 bases from V and 5 bases from J; bases unmatched to any gene: 7. The CDR3 sequence: CASSATSRGETQYF. CDR3 in DNA: TGTGCCAGCAGTGCGACTAGCCGTGGGGAGACCCAGTACTTC.

J is TRBJ1-1 and V is TRBV7-3; weak D call: TRBD1 (5 bases). Looked up from germline, CDR1 is SGHTA and CDR2 is FQGTGA. This CDR3 contains 14 residues. V lost 0 bases and J lost 3, with 8 bases in between. The CDR3 DNA reads as TGTGCCAGCAGCTTAACTCGAGGGGACACTGAAGCTTTCTTT. Amino acid sequence: CASSLTRGDTEAFF.

The rearrangement uses TRBV6-5 and TRBJ2-7, with D perhaps TRBD1 (5 bases). Trimming shortened V by 6 bases and J by 0 bases, and 15 bases separated the two germline ends. This CDR3 contains 15 residues. Germline V gene lookup returns CDR1 MNHEY and CDR2 SVGAGI. In DNA form, the CDR3 reads TGTGCCAGCAGAGGCAGGGCTTCAGGCTCCTACGAGCAGTACTTC. This gives the protein CASRGRASGSYEQYF.

This clone was picked up a small number of times. The chain joins TRBV11-2 to TRBJ2-2; TRBD1 matches at 9 bases. The CDR3 sequence is 15 residues long. V trimming: 5 bases; J trimming: 5 bases; junction bases outside the gene matches: 6. Germline V gene lookup returns CDR1 SGHAT and CDR2 FQNNGV. The CDR3 region is CASSRRDRATGELFF. The CDR3 DNA is TGTGCCAGCAGCAGACGGGACAGGGCAACCGGGGAGCTGTTTTTT. The full variable domain, rest sourced from reference TRBV11-2 and TRBJ2-2, is EAGVAQSPRYKIIEKRQSVAFWCNPISGHATLYWYQQILGQGPKLLIQFQNNGVVDDSQLPKDRFSAERLKGVDSTLKIQPAKLEDSAVYLCASSRRDRATGELFFGEGSRLTVL.

CDR3 in amino acids: CASSAITSGQETQYF. The CDR3 bases are TGTGCCAGCAGCGCGATCACTAGCGGCCAAGAGACCCAGTACTTC. This chain joins TRBV7-9 and TRBJ2-5; 8 bases agree with TRBD2. Trimming cost V 5 bases and J 1 base; bases outside gene matches: 6. CDR1 SEHNR and CDR2 FQNEAQ come from the germline V gene (reference sequence). The CDR3 has 15 amino acids.

A few counts support this clone. V usage is TRBV11-3 and J usage is TRBJ2-5; the D call may be TRBD1 or TRBD2 (5 bases each). V was shortened by 2 bases and J by 13 bases, with 11 bases between the two germline ends. CDR3 size: 11 residues. CDR1 SGHNT and CDR2 YENEEA come from the germline V gene. CDR3 bases: TGTGCCAGCAGCTTATTGAGGGGCTTGTACTTC. Translated: CASSLLRGLYF.

Here the CDR3 reads CASSQSLADSNQPQHF. Written as DNA, the CDR3 is TGTGCCAGCAGCCAATCTTTGGCAGATAGCAATCAGCCCCAGCATTTT. The rearrangement uses TRBV4-2 and TRBJ1-5; no clear D. This CDR3 spans 16 amino acids. V was pared by 2 bases and J by 0 bases, with 11 bases between. The germline CDR1 and CDR2 sequences are LGHNA and YNFKEQ.

In its sample, this clone was seen a few times. This rearrangement joins TRBV2 to TRBJ1-2, with 8 bases fitting TRBD1. The CDR3 runs to 12 residues. J lost 7 bases, V lost 6 bases, and 4 bases had no gene match. CDR1 SNHLY and CDR2 FYNNEI come from the germline V gene. The CDR3 DNA reads as TGTGCCAGCAGGACAGGGGAGGGTGGCTACACCTTC. It is translated as CASRTGEGGYTF.

V is TRBV25-1 and J is TRBJ1-2; D remains ambiguous. Germline assignment: CDR1 MGHDK and CDR2 SYGVNS. This CDR3 has 16 amino acids. The V gene lost 2 bases and the J gene lost 4 bases, with 17 bases spanning the gap. For the CDR3, the DNA is TGTGCCAGCAGTGAACATGCGAGGGAAGCGTTCTATGGCTACACCTTC. This gives the protein CASSEHAREAFYGYTF.

The chain couples TRBV27 to TRBJ1-2; 10 bases map to TRBD1. After removal of 5 bases from V and 6 bases from J, the junction contained 6 bases not matched to a gene. Germline loops: CDR1 MNHEY, CDR2 SMNVEV (reference sequence). This CDR3 contains 14 residues. The DNA of the CDR3 is TGTGCCAGCAGTGGGGACAGGGGCAGGGATGGCTACACCTTC. The encoded protein is CASSGDRGRDGYTF.